Sequencing of this TCR beta chain was carried out in a study of blood T cells in healthy people across ages. Findings and limits, study-wide: PBMCs that were unsorted prevented a conclusive naive versus antigen-experienced comparison. In long-lived donors, naive CD4+ cell counts and diversity exceeded those of aged donors.

Germline V gives CDR1 SSHAT, CDR2 FNYEAQ (reference sequence). CDR3 length equals 15 residues. Trimming removed 5 bases from V and 5 bases from J; junction bases left unmatched: 6. Together with a sample-barcoded 5' primer, a J-beta primer mix was included in a second PCR lasting roughly 7 to 11 cycles. MiXCR was run by TCRdb on the 5' RACE reads, yielding one entry per CDR3 protein. The sample contains 1.4 million to 1.5 million distinct CDR3 sequences, around 39% of which appear only once. As concerns this clonotype: Its antigen is as yet unknown.

Per-sample PBMC isolation yielded at least 7 million cells. Sequenced: blood. The chain uses TRBV7-7 and TRBJ2-3; 11 bases are shared with TRBD2. The receptor's source is a woman aged 18 to 35 in good health. CDR3 region: CASSASGTSGDTQYF. Here the CDR3 DNA reads TGTGCCAGCAGCGCTTCCGGGACTAGCGGAGATACGCAGTATTTT.